These 19 T cell receptor beta chains came from one sample sequenced in a study of pediatric ulcerative colitis. The table came from immunoSEQ multiplex PCR; TCRdb's copy has only in-frame clones and leaves some out. The table lists some 57,000 clones, about 90% of them singletons. Sequences were obtained from blood. All receptors come from a boy between 10 and 17 years old who was a control in a study of pediatric ulcerative colitis.

J is TRBJ2-6 and V is TRBV15; perhaps TRBD1 as D (6 bases). Trimming removed 4 bases at V and 0 bases at J, with 13 bases between. The germline CDR1 and CDR2 sequences are LNHNV and YYDKDF (reference sequence). The CDR3 spans 17 residues. As DNA, the CDR3 is TGTGCCACCAGCAAGGACAGCTCTTTCTCTGGGGCCAACGTCCTGACTTTC. Protein product: CATSKDSSFSGANVLTF.

The CDR3 loop is CASSPTSGGDEQYF. Written as DNA, the CDR3 is TGTGCCAGCTCACCGACTAGCGGGGGAGACGAGCAGTACTTC. This chain uses TRBV18 with TRBJ2-7; TRBD2 agrees at 12 bases. After removal of 3 bases from V and 5 bases from J, the junction contained 2 bases not matched to a gene. This CDR3 is built from 14 residues. CDR1 and CDR2 (germline): KGHSH, LQKENI.

V usage is TRBV28 and J usage is TRBJ2-7; maybe TRBD1 (6 bases). The CDR3 length is 13 residues. The germline CDR1 and CDR2 sequences are MDHEN and SYDVKM. V lost 2 bases and J 4 bases, leaving 9 bases between the germline ends. CDR3 DNA: TGTGCCAGCAGTTTAAACAGGGAGTACGAGCAGTACTTC. It yields the protein CASSLNREYEQYF.

This sequence joins TRBV7-9 and TRBJ2-4; 16 bases match TRBD2. Germline V gives CDR1 SEHNR, CDR2 FQNEAQ (reference sequence). The CDR3 loop spans 19 amino acids. After removal of 5 bases from V and 3 bases from J, the junction contained 10 bases not matched to a gene. CDR3 DNA: TGTGCCAGCAGCGGCCCGGGACTAGCGGGAGGGCGTAACAAAAACATTCAGTACTTC. Amino acids: CASSGPGLAGGRNKNIQYF. The full variable domain, in which reference TRBV7-9 and TRBJ2-4 provide the parts outside the CDR3, is DTGVSQNPRHKITKRGQNVTFRCDPISEHNRLYWYRQTLGQGPEFLTYFQNEAQLEKSRLLSDRFSAERPKGSFSTLEIQRTEQGDSAMYLCASSGPGLAGGRNKNIQYFGAGTRLSVL.

The V and J genes are TRBV5-8 and TRBJ2-6; maybe TRBD2 (5 bases). The germline V gene has CDR1 SGHTS and CDR2 YDEGEE. This CDR3 is built from 17 residues. Trimming left V 2 bases short and J 0 bases short, with 12 bases between. The CDR3 spells CASSLTRGSSGANVLTF. The CDR3 nucleotides read TGTGCCAGCAGCTTAACCCGAGGGTCCTCTGGGGCCAACGTCCTGACTTTC.

This clone was observed a handful of times. The genes are TRBV6-4 and TRBJ1-2; no firm D call. Germline CDR1 reads MRHNA; CDR2 reads SNTAGT. The germline V and J ends were trimmed by 0 bases and 4 bases, with 12 bases remaining between them. The CDR3 loop spans 15 amino acids. The CDR3 DNA reads as TGTGCCAGCAGTGACTCGATGCCCCCAGCCTATGGCTACACCTTC. Its protein is CASSDSMPPAYGYTF.

The chain is built from TRBV19 and TRBJ2-2; 10 nucleotides match TRBD1. The CDR3 is 17 amino acids. Germline values: CDR1 LNHDA, CDR2 SQIVND (reference sequence). J lost 4 bases, V lost 4 bases, and 9 bases had no gene match. The CDR3 region has the DNA TGTGCCAGTAGTAGGTATCCGACAGGGGGCAGCACCGGGGAGCTGTTTTTT. Amino acid sequence: CASSRYPTGGSTGELFF.

The CDR3 sequence is CASSLGPPAGAETTEAFF. As DNA, the CDR3 is TGTGCCAGCAGCTTAGGCCCCCCCGCGGGGGCTGAGACTACTGAAGCTTTCTTT. This chain joins TRBV11-2 and TRBJ1-1; TRBD1 might be the D (6 bases). The ends were cut back, 1 base at V and 5 bases at J, with 23 bases in the middle. From germline, CDR1 is SGHAT and CDR2 FQNNGV. The CDR3 has 18 amino acids.

This chain joins TRBV6-1 and TRBJ1-2; D possibly corresponds to TRBD1 (6 bases). Trimming pared 8 bases from V and 8 bases from J, leaving 12 bases between. Germline loops: CDR1 MNHNS, CDR2 SASEGT. The length of the CDR3 is 11 residues. The CDR3 region has the DNA TGTGCCAGCCTACGGGGGGGCGGCTACACCTTC. This codes for CASLRGGGYTF.

V is TRBV7-2 and J is TRBJ1-2, with 8 bases matching TRBD1. Germline CDR1 reads SGHTA; CDR2 reads FQGNSA. V dropped 5 bases and J dropped 8; count of bases not matched to a gene: 19. The CDR3 is made up of 17 amino acids. CDR3 protein: CASSTRSIGQGLGGYTF. In DNA form, the CDR3 reads TGTGCCAGCAGCACACGTTCTATTGGACAGGGTCTAGGAGGCTACACCTTC.

The chain carries TRBV12-5 and TRBJ1-1; maybe TRBD1 (5 bases). Germline V gene lookup returns CDR1 LGHNT and CDR2 FRNRAP. The CDR3 extends over 17 amino acids. Trimming took off 4 bases at V and 0 bases at J, with 18 bases between the two ends. CDR3 nucleotide sequence: TGTGCTAGTGGTTCCCGGGGCGGCCGATATATGAACACTGAAGCTTTCTTT. This encodes CASGSRGGRYMNTEAFF.

This clone was seen only once. The rearrangement uses TRBV6-5 and TRBJ2-1; 7 nucleotides match TRBD2. This CDR3 comprises 15 residues. J lost 5 bases, V lost 2 bases, and 6 bases had no gene match. Germline CDR1 MNHEY, CDR2 SVGAGI. The CDR3: CASSYAAGVNNEQFF. CDR3 bases: TGTGCCAGCAGTTACGCGGCGGGGGTCAACAATGAGCAGTTCTTC.

This rearrangement joins TRBV28 to TRBJ1-3, with a tentative D call TRBD1 (6 bases). V was cut by 3 bases and J by 4 bases, with 10 bases left in between. The CDR3 spans 14 residues. From germline, CDR1 is MDHEN and CDR2 SYDVKM. The CDR3, as DNA: TGTGCCAGCAGTTTTTGGGGGCCGGGAAACACCATATATTTT. It is translated as CASSFWGPGNTIYF.

The chain combines TRBV27 with TRBJ1-5; possibly TRBD1 for D (6 bases). Trimming pared 8 bases from V and 2 bases from J, leaving 16 bases between. CDR3 length equals 15 residues. Germline lookup yields CDR1 MNHEY and CDR2 SMNVEV (reference sequence). The CDR3 here is CASGVGGGGNQPQHF. CDR3 in DNA: TGTGCCAGCGGGGTAGGGGGGGGAGGCAATCAGCCCCAGCATTTT.

The chain uses TRBV19 and TRBJ2-2, with TRBD1 as a possible D gene (6 bases). The length of the CDR3 is 16 residues. CDR1 is LNHDA and CDR2 is SQIVND in the germline V gene (reference sequence). Trimming left V 6 bases short and J 2 bases short, with 16 bases between. The CDR3 region is CASSDSTGDNTGELFF. CDR3 coding DNA: TGTGCCAGTAGCGATTCGACAGGAGATAACACCGGGGAGCTGTTTTTT.

The rearrangement joins TRBV4-1 to TRBJ2-1; 11 positions match TRBD1. The CDR3 has 15 amino acids. The V segment lost 4 bases and the J segment 5 bases; nucleotides outside the gene matches: 4. Germline V gene sequence: CDR1 MGHRA, CDR2 YSYEKL. The CDR3 coding sequence is TGCGCCAGCAGCCGGGGGACAGGGGGGAACAATGAGCAGTTCTTC. Amino acid sequence: CASSRGTGGNNEQFF.

The chain recombines TRBV5-1 with TRBJ2-3; possibly TRBD1 for D (5 bases). This CDR3 has 14 amino acids. Germline-derived CDR1 and CDR2 are SGHRS and YFSETQ. Trimming shortened V by 4 bases and J by 2 bases, and 11 bases separated the two germline ends. CDR3 sequence reads: CASSPDSNTDTQYF. The CDR3 bases are TGCGCCAGCAGCCCCGACAGCAACACAGATACGCAGTATTTT. Full variable domain (rest looked up from reference TRBV5-1 and TRBJ2-3): KAGVTQTPRYLIKTRGQQVTLSCSPISGHRSVSWYQQTPGQGLQFLFEYFSETQRNKGNFPGRFSGRQFSNSRSEMNVSTLELGDSALYLCASSPDSNTDTQYFGPGTRLTVL.

The chain links TRBV25-1 to TRBJ2-5; 7 positions match TRBD2. The CDR3 extends over 14 amino acids. Germline V CDR1 and CDR2: MGHDK, SYGVNS. The V and J ends lost 5 bases and 3 bases, in that order; junction bases with no gene match: 6. CDR3 amino acids: CASSNPGGKETQYF. CDR3 in DNA: TGTGCCAGCAGTAATCCCGGGGGGAAAGAGACCCAGTACTTC.

V is TRBV5-4 and J is TRBJ2-3; TRBD2 matches 7 bases. The germline V gene encodes CDR1 SGHNT and CDR2 YYREEE (reference sequence). CDR3 length: 16 amino acids. V trimming: 1 base; J trimming: 0 bases; junction bases outside the gene matches: 5. CDR3 bases: TGTGCCAGCAGCTTGCGCCGGGACTACAGCACAGATACGCAGTATTTT. It is translated as CASSLRRDYSTDTQYF.